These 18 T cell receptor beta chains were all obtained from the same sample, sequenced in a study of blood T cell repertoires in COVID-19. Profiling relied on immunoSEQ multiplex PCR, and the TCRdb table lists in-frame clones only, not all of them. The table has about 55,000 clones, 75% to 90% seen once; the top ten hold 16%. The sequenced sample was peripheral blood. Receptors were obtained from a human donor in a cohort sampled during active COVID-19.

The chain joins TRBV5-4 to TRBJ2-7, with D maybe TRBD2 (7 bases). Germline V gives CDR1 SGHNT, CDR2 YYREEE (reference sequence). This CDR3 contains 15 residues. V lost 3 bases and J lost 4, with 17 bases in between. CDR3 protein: CASSSGGRGMYEQYF. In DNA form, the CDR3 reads TGTGCCAGCAGCTCTGGGGGGCGGGGGATGTACGAGCAGTACTTC.

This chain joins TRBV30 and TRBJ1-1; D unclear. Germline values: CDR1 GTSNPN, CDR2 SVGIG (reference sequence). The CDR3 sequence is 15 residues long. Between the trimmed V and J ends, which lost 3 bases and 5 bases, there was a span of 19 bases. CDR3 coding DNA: TGTGCCTGGAGCGACCTCCCGGGTGGTGGGACTGAAGCTTTCTTT. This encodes CAWSDLPGGGTEAFF.

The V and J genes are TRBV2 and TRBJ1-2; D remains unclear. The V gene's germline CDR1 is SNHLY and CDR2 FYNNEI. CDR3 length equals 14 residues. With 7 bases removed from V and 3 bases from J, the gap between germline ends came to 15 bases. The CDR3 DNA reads TGTGCCAGCAAGAGGAGTTCTGAGGACTATGGCTACACCTTC. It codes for CASKRSSEDYGYTF.

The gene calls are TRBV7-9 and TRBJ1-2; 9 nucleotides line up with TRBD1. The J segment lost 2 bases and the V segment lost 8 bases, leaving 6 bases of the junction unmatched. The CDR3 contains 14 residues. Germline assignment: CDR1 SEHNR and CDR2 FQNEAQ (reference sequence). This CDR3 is CASDLGQGNYGYTF. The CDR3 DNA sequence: TGTGCCAGCGATCTCGGACAGGGGAACTATGGCTACACCTTC.

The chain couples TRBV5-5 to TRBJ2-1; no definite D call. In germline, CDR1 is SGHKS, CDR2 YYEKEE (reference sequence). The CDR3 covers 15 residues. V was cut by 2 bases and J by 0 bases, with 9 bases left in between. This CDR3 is CASSLAGASYNEQFF. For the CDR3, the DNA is TGTGCCAGCAGCTTAGCAGGTGCCTCCTACAATGAGCAGTTCTTC.

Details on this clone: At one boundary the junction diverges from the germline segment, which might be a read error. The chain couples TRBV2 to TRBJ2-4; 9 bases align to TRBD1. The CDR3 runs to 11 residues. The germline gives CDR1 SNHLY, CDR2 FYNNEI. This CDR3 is CASSETGTGNF. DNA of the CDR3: TGTGCCAGCAGTGAAACCGGGACAGGGAACTTC.

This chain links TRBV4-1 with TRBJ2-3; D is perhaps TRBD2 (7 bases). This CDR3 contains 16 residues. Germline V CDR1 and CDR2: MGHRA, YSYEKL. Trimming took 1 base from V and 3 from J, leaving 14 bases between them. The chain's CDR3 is CASSQAGRGGTDTQYF. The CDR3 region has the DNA TGCGCCAGCAGCCAAGCGGGCAGGGGAGGGACAGATACGCAGTATTTT.

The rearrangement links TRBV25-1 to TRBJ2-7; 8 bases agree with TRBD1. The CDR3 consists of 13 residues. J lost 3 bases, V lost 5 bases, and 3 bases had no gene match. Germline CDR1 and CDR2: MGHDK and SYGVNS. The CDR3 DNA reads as TGTGCCAGCAGTCGGACAGGGAACTACGAGCAGTACTTC. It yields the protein CASSRTGNYEQYF.

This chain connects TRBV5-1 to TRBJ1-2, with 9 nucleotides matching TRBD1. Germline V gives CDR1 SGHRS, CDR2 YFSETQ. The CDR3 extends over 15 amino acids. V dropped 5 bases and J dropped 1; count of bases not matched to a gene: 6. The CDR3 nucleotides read TGCGCCAGCAGGGCCGGGACAGGGTATAACTATGGCTACACCTTC. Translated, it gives CASRAGTGYNYGYTF.

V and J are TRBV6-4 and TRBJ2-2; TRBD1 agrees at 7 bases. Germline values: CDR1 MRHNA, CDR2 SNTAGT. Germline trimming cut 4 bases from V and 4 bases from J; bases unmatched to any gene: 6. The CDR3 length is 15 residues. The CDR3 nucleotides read TGTGCCAGCAGTGTCCAATCAGGGGGCACCGGGGAGCTGTTTTTT. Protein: CASSVQSGGTGELFF.

CDR3 bases: TGTGCCTGGAGGGAACCATCGGGGTCCACCGGGGAGCTGTTTTTT. It specifies CAWREPSGSTGELFF. The chain carries TRBV30 and TRBJ2-2, with D perhaps matching TRBD2 (5 bases). The CDR3 is 15 amino acids. Germline V CDR1 and CDR2: GTSNPN, SVGIG (reference sequence). V was trimmed by 3 bases and J by 4 bases, leaving 15 bases between them.

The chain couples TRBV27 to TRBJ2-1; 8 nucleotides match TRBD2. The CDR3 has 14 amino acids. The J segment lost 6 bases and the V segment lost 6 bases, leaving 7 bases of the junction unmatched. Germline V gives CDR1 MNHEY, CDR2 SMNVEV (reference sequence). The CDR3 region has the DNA TGTGCCAGCAGGGGACTAGTCGCGGGCAATGAGCAGTTCTTC. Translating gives CASRGLVAGNEQFF.

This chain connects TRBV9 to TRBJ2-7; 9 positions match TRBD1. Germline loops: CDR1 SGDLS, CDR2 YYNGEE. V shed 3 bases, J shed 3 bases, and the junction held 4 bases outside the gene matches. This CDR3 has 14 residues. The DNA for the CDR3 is TGTGCCAGCAGCGCCCGGGACAGGGACTACGAGCAGTACTTC. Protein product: CASSARDRDYEQYF.

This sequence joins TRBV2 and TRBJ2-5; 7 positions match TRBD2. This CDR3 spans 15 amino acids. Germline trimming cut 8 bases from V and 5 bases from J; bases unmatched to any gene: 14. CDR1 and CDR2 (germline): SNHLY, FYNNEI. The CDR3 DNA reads TGTGCCAGCGGGCCCCTAGCGGTTCCCCTCGAGACCCAGTACTTC. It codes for CASGPLAVPLETQYF.

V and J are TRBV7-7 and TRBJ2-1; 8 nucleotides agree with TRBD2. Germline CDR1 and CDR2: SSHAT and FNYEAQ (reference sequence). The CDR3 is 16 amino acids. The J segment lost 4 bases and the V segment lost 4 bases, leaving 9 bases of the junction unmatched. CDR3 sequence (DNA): TGTGCCAGCAGCTGTTTAGCGGGAAACTATTACAATGAGCAGTTCTTC. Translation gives CASSCLAGNYYNEQFF.

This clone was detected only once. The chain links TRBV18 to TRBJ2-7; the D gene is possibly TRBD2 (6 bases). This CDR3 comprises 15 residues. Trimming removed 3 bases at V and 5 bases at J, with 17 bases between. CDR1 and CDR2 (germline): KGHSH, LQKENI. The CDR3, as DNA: TGTGCCAGCTCACCGACACCTTGGGGGGTCGACGAGCAGTACTTC. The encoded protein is CASSPTPWGVDEQYF.

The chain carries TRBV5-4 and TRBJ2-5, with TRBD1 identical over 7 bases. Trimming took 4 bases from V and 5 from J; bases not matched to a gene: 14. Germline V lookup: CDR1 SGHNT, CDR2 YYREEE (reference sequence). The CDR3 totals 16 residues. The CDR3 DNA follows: TGTGCCAGCAGCCCGCAAAGGGGGCGTGGATCGGAGACCCAGTACTTC. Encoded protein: CASSPQRGRGSETQYF.

CDR3 nucleotide sequence: TGTGCCAGCAGTCTAGCTCCCCTGGGGACAGGAAAAGCCAAAAACATTCAGTACTTC. Its protein is CASSLAPLGTGKAKNIQYF. The rearrangement joins TRBV6-6 to TRBJ2-4, with 8 bases lining up with TRBD1. The V and J ends lost 5 bases and 0 bases, in that order; junction bases with no gene match: 15. The CDR3 length is 19 residues. Germline V gene sequence: CDR1 MNHNY, CDR2 SVGAGI (reference sequence).